This T cell receptor beta chain comes out of a study of tissue T cells after allogeneic stem cell transplantation. Whole-study findings and limits: Blood and spleen captured only part of the tissue TCR repertoire.

The CDR3 runs 14 residues. V gave up 0 bases and J gave up 3 bases; unmatched junction bases: 1. Per germline, CDR1 NNHNN and CDR2 SYGAGS (reference sequence). This clone was found a few times. Antigen unknown. Germline and genes here are mouse. The read gets to within 1 residue of the CDR3 end, and the germline J gene fills in the rest. TCRdb keeps only in-frame clones here, not all; method: immunoSEQ multiplex PCR. The top ten clones hold almost 0.95% of a sample with fewer than 20,000 clones, just over 70% of them seen once. Material: spleen. The V call is TRBV13-2, the J call TRBJ1-2; 8 nucleotides match TRBD1. The clonotype comes from a female BALB/c mouse in good health. Mouse strain MHC haplotype: H2-d. CDR3 sequence: CASGDAGGDSDYTF. CDR3 DNA, as far as it was read: TGTGCCAGCGGTGATGCAGGGGGCGACTCCGACTACACC.